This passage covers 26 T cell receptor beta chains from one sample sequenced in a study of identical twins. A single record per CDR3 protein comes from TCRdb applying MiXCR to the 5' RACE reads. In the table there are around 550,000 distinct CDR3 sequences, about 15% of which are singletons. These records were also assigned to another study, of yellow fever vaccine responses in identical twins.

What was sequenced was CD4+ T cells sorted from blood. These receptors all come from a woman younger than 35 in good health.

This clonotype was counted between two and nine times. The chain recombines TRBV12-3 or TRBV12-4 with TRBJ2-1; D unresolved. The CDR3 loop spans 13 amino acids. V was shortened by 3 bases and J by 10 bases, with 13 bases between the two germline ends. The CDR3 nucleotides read TGTGCCAGCAGTTTCCTTATATGGGGAGAGCAGTTCTTC. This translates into CASSFLIWGEQFF.

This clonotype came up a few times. The CDR3 loop reads CASRPVPWEKLFF. Written as DNA, the CDR3 is TGTGCCAGTAGACCGGTTCCGTGGGAAAAACTGTTTTTT. The V call is TRBV19, the J call TRBJ1-4; no firm D call. The CDR3 spans 13 residues. Trimming shortened V by 6 bases and J by 8 bases, and 13 bases separated the two germline ends. CDR1 LNHDA and CDR2 SQIVND come from the germline V gene (reference sequence).

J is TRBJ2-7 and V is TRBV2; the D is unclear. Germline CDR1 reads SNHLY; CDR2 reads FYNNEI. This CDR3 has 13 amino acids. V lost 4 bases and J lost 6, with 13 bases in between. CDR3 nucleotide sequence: TGTGCCAGCAGTGGGCCCAGCAACGGCGAGCAGTACTTC. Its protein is CASSGPSNGEQYF. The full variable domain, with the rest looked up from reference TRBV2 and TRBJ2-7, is EPEVTQTPSHQVTQMGQEVILRCVPISNHLYFYWYRQILGQKVEFLVSFYNNEISEKSEIFDDQFSVERPDGSNFTLKIRSTKLEDSAMYFCASSGPSNGEQYFGPGTRLTVT.

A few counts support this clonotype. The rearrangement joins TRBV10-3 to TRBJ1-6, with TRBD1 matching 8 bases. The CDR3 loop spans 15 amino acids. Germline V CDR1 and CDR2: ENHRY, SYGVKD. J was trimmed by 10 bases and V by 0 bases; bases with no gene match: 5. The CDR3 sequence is CAISESGQGASPLHF. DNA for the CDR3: TGTGCCATCAGTGAGTCCGGACAGGGAGCCTCACCCCTCCACTTT.

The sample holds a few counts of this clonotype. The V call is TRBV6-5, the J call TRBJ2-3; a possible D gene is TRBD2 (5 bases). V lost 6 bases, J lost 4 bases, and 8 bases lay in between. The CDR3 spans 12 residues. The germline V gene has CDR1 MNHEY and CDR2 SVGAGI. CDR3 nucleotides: TGTGCCAGCAGGGGGAGAGCAGATACGCAGTATTTT. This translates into CASRGRADTQYF.

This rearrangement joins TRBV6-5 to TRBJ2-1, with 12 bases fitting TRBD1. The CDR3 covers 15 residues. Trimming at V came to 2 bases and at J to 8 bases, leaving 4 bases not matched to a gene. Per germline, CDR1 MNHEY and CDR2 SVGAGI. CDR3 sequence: CASSYPGQGAYEQFF. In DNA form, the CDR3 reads TGTGCCAGCAGTTACCCGGGACAGGGGGCTTATGAGCAGTTCTTC.

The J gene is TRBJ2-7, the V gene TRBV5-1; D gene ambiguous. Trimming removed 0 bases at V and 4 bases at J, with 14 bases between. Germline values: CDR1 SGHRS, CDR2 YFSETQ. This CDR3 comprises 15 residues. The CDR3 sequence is CASSLDRGNGYEQYF. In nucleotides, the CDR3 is TGCGCCAGCAGCTTGGACAGAGGAAACGGGTACGAGCAGTACTTC.

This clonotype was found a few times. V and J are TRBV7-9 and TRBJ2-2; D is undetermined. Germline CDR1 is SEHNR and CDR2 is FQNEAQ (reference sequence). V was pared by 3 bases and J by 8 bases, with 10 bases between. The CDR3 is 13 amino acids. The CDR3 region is CASSFLYAGELFF. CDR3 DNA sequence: TGTGCCAGCAGCTTTCTATACGCGGGGGAGCTGTTTTTT.

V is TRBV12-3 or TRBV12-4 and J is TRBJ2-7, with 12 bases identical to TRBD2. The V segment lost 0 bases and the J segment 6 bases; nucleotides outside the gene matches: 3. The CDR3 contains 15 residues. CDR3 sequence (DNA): TGTGCCAGCAGTTTAGCCCCGGGACTAGCGGGCGAGCAGTACTTC. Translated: CASSLAPGLAGEQYF.

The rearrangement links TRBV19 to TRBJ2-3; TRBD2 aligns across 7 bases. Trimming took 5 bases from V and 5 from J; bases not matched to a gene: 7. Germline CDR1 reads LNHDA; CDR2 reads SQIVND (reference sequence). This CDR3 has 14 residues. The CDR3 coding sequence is TGTGCCAGTAGTGGACTAGTCGGGGGAGATACGCAGTATTTT. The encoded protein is CASSGLVGGDTQYF.

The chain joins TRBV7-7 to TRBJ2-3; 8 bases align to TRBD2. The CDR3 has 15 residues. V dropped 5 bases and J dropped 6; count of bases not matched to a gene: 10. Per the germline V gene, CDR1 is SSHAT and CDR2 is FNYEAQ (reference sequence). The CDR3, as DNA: TGTGCCAGCAGCCAGCAAGCGGGAGTAGGTGATACGCAGTATTTT. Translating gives CASSQQAGVGDTQYF.

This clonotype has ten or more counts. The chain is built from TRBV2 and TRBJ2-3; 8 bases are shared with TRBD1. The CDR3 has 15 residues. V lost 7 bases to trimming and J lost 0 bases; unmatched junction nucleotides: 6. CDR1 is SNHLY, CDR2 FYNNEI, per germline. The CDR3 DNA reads TGTGCCAGCACCGGGACAGGCTTTAGCACAGATACGCAGTATTTT. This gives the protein CASTGTGFSTDTQYF.

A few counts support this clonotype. CDR3 sequence reads: CSGPGTSGNPVTGELFF. The CDR3 DNA sequence: TGCAGCGGCCCCGGGACTAGCGGGAATCCAGTCACCGGGGAGCTGTTTTTT. The genes are TRBV29-1 and TRBJ2-2; TRBD2 aligns across 13 bases. The CDR3 totals 17 residues. V lost 7 bases to trimming and J lost 4 bases; unmatched junction nucleotides: 12. Germline CDR1 is SQVTM and CDR2 is ANQGSEA.

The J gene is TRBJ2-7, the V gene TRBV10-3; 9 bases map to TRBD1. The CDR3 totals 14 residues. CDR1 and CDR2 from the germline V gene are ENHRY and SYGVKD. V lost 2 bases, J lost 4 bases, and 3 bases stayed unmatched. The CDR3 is CAISEPDRGYEQYF. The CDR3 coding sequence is TGTGCCATCAGTGAGCCCGACAGGGGGTACGAGCAGTACTTC.

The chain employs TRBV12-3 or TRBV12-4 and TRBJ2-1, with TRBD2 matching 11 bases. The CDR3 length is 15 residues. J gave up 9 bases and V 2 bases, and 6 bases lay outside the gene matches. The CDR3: CASSLISGGAGEQFF. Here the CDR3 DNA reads TGTGCCAGCAGTTTAATTAGCGGGGGGGCAGGTGAGCAGTTCTTC.

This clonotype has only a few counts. The CDR3 is CASCSSGNTIYF. The CDR3 bases are TGTGCCAGTTGTTCCTCTGGAAACACCATATATTTT. V usage is TRBV25-1 and J usage is TRBJ1-3; D uncertain. Trimming removed 9 bases from V and 0 bases from J, with 6 bases in between. The V gene's germline CDR1 is MGHDK and CDR2 SYGVNS. This CDR3 has 12 residues.

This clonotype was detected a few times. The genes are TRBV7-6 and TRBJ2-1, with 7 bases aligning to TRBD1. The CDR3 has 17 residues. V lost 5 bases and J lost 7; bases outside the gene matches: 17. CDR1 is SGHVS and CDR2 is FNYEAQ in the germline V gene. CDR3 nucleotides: TGTGCCAGCAGCCTATTGACAGGGTTTAAATCGGGAAATGAGCAGTTCTTC. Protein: CASSLLTGFKSGNEQFF.

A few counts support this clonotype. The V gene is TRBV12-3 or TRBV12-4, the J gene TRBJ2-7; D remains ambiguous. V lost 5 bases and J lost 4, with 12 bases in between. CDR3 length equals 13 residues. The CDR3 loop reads CASSRPGLYEQYF. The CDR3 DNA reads TGTGCCAGCAGTCGACCCGGTTTGTACGAGCAGTACTTC.

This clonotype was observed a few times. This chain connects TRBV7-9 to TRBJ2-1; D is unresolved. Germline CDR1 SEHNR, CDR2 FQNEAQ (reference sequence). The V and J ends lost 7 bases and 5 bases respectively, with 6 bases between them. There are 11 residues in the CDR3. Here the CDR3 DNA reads TGTGCCAGCACCCTAGACAATGAGCAGTTCTTC. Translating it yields CASTLDNEQFF.

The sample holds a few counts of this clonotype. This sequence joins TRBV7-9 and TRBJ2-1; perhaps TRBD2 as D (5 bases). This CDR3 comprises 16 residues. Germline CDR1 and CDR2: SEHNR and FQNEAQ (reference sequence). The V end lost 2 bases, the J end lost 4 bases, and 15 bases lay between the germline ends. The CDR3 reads CASSLLRAGLYNEQFF. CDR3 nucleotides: TGTGCCAGCAGCTTACTCCGAGCAGGACTTTACAATGAGCAGTTCTTC.

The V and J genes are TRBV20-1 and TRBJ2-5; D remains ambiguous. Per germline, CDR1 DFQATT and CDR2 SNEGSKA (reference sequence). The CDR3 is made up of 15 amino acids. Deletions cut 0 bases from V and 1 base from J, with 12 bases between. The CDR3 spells CSARDSSLTQETQYF. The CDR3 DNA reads TGCAGTGCTAGAGATTCTTCGCTAACCCAAGAGACCCAGTACTTC.

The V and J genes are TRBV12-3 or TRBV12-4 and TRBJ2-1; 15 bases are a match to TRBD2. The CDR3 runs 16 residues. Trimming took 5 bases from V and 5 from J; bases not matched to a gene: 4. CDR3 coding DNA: TGTGCCAGCAGTAAGGGACTAGCGGGGGGAGACAATGAGCAGTTCTTC. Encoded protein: CASSKGLAGGDNEQFF.

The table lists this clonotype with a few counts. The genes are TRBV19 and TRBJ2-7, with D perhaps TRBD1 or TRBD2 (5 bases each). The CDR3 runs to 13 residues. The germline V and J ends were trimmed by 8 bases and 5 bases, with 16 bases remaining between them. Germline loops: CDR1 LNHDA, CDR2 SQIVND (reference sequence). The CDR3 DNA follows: TGTGCCAGTTCTACAGGAGGAAGGGACGAGCAGTACTTC. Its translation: CASSTGGRDEQYF.

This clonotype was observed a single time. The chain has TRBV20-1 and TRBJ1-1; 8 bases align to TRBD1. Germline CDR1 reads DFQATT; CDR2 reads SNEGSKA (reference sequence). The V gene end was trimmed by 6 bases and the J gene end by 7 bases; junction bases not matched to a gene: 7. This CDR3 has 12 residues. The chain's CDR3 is CSAGRTGIEAFF. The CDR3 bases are TGCAGTGCGGGAAGGACAGGGATTGAAGCTTTCTTT.

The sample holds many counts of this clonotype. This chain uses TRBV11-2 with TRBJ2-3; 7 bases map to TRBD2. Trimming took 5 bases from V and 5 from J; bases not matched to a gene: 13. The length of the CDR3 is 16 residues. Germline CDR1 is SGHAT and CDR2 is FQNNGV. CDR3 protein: CASSRGAAGVGDTQYF. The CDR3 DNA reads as TGTGCCAGCAGCCGAGGGGCCGCGGGAGTAGGAGATACGCAGTATTTT.

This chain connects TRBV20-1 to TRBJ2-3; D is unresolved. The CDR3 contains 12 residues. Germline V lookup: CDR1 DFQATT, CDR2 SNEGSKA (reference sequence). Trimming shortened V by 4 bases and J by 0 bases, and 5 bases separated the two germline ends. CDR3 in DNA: TGCAGTGCTACCGCTAGCACAGATACGCAGTATTTT. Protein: CSATASTDTQYF.